The sequence of this T cell receptor beta chain was determined in a study of shared T cell receptors in the human thymus. Germline lookup yields CDR1 LGHNA and CDR2 YSLEER. The CDR3 runs to 14 residues. The V end lost 4 bases, the J end lost 5 bases, and 14 bases lay between the germline ends. TCRdb's copy holds only in-frame clones and misses some; the assay was immunoSEQ multiplex PCR. This table has hundreds of thousands of clones, 95% appearing once. The TCR sequence derives from a human donor. The sample taken for sequencing was thymocytes. The rearrangement links TRBV4-3 to TRBJ2-5; D may correspond to TRBD1 or TRBD2 (5 bases each). This CDR3 reads CASSLSGTAETQYF. Here the CDR3 DNA reads TGCGCCAGCAGCCTATCCGGGACGGCGGAGACCCAGTACTTC.